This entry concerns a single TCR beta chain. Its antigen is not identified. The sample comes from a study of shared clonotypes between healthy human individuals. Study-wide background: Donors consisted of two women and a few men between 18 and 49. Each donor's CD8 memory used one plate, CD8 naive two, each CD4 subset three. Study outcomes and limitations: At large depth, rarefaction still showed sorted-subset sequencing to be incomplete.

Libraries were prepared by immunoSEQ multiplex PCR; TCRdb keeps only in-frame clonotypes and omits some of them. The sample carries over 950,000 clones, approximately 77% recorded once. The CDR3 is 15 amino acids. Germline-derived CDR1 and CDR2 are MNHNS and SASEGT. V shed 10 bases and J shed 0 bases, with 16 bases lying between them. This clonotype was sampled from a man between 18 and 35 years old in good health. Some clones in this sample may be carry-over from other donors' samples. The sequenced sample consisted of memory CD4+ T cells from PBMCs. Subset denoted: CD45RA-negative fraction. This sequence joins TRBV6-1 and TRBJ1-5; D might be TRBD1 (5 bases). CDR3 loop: CATRQIQNSNQPQHF. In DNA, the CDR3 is TGTGCCACCCGACAGATTCAAAATAGCAATCAGCCCCAGCATTTT.